This T cell receptor (beta chain) was observed in a study of CD8+CD57+ T cells in acquired aplastic anemia. About the research overall: The DNA of sorted CD4+ and CD8+ cells averaged 3.2 ug. The study's findings and limits: Significance was not reached for CD8+ Simpson's diversity between patients and controls. There were over 25 CD8+ CDR3 sequences that occurred in both patients and controls.

Before being chosen for sequencing, patients had shown CD8+CD57+ cell expansion by flow cytometry. Each of the patients presented with severe acquired aplastic anemia. This CDR3 comprises 14 residues. From germline, CDR1 is LNHDA and CDR2 SQIVND (reference sequence). The V end lost 4 bases, the J end lost 3 bases, and 13 bases lay between the germline ends. This clonotype was counted only a few times. Antigen unknown. CDR3 and TCR beta VDJ profiling relied on a genomic DNA template. TCRdb re-called the reads with MiXCR, one entry per CDR3 protein. The sample carries 150,000 to 200,000 distinct CDR3 sequences, around half recorded once.

This chain links TRBV19 with TRBJ2-7; D is perhaps TRBD1 (6 bases). Sequences were obtained from sorted CD4+, CD8+, or CD8+CD57+ T cells (not recorded which) from PBMCs. This receptor was obtained from a human donor with aplastic anemia. The CDR3 reads CASSKQGSFYEQYF. The CDR3, as DNA: TGTGCCAGTAGTAAACAGGGATCTTTCTACGAGCAGTACTTC. The complete variable domain, with remaining parts taken from reference TRBV19 and TRBJ2-7, reads DGGITQSPKYLFRKEGQNVTLSCEQNLNHDAMYWYRQDPGQGLRLIYYSQIVNDFQKGDIAEGYSVSREKKESFPLTVTSAQKNPTAFYLCASSKQGSFYEQYFGPGTRLTVT.